The sequence of this TCR beta chain was determined in a study of early T cells in non-severe SARS-CoV-2 infection. Study-wide context: The authors sequenced bulk RNA from unsorted whole blood, leaving chains unpaired.

Individually, cDNA molecules had unique molecular identifiers attached to them. Each CDR3 protein is one row after TCRdb ran MiXCR on the 5' RACE reads. In the table there are about 63,000 distinct CDR3 sequences, over 10% of which are singletons. The sample holds many counts of this clonotype. The CDR3 totals 14 residues. Deletions cut 5 bases from V and 8 bases from J, with 13 bases between. Per germline, CDR1 SEHNR and CDR2 FQNEAQ (reference sequence). This chain links TRBV7-9 with TRBJ1-6; maybe TRBD1 (5 bases). The sequence derives from an adult who was a healthcare worker with PCR-confirmed SARS-CoV-2 infection or an uninfected control (not recorded which). The sample comprised whole blood. The CDR3 reads CASSRNVGDSPLHF. CDR3 bases: TGTGCCAGCAGCCGGAACGTAGGGGATTCACCCCTCCACTTT.